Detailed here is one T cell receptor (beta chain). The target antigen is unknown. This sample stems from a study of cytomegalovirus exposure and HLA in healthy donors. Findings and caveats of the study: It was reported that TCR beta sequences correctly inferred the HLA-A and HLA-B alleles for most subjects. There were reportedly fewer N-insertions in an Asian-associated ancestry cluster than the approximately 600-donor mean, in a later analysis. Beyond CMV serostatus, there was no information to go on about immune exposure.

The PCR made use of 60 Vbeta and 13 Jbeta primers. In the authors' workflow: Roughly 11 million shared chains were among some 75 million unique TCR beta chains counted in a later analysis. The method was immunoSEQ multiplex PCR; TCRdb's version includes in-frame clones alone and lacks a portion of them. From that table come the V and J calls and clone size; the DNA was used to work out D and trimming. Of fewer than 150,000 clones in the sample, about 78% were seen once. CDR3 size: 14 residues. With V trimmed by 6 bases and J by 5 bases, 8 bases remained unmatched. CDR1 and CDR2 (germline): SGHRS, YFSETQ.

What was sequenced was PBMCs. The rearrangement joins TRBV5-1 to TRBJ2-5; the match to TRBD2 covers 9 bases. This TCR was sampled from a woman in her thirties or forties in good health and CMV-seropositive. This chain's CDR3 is CASMGGGASETQYF. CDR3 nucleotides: TGCGCCAGCATGGGCGGGGGGGCCTCGGAGACCCAGTACTTC.